One T cell receptor beta chain is described in this entry. The CDR3 extends over 15 amino acids. Unmatched junction bases numbered 4, after V lost 4 bases and J lost 3 bases. The germline V gene has CDR1 LNHDA and CDR2 SQIVND (reference sequence). This entry comes from a study of blood T cell repertoires in COVID-19. Ages ranged from about 18 to 100 years, with residence in 24 US areas. In the authors' methods: Reference gene primer amplification yielded estimated nucleated cell counts. Clones were read by immunoSEQ multiplex PCR, and TCRdb kept only the in-frame ones, dropping some. V, J and clone size are those of that table, while D and trimming were read from the DNA. The data hold 95,000 to 150,000 clones, with 80% to 85% observed a single time.

This chain connects TRBV19 to TRBJ1-5; 9 positions match TRBD1. Sequencing used PBMCs or T cells enriched from blood (not recorded which). The source of this sequence is a woman aged 25 to 39 who had recovered from COVID-19. In DNA, the CDR3 is TGTGCCAGTAGTACGGACAGGGGCGACAATCAGCCCCAGCATTTT. As protein: CASSTDRGDNQPQHF. Supplemented by reference TRBV19 and TRBJ1-5, the full variable domain reads DGGITQSPKYLFRKEGQNVTLSCEQNLNHDAMYWYRQDPGQGLRLIYYSQIVNDFQKGDIAEGYSVSREKKESFPLTVTSAQKNPTAFYLCASSTDRGDNQPQHFGDGTRLSIL.